This TCR beta chain was recovered during a study of identifying expanded T cells in peripheral blood. Sequencing was performed with immunoSEQ multiplex PCR; in TCRdb, only in-frame clones are kept and a portion is missing. Among 120,000 or so clones listed, roughly 80% were seen once. Notes on the study in general: Differentially abundant clones: roughly 1.2 between replicates, approximately 16 at two to three weeks, less than 25 at four. Variance in clone template counts between approximately two-week samples significantly increased with total template count across all healthy donors.

Trimming stripped 3 bases from V and 4 bases from J, with 9 bases between. Germline CDR1 reads SGHAT; CDR2 reads FQNNGV. The CDR3 extends over 13 amino acids. As to this clone: No antigen is known for it. The sample contains more than one DNA sequence encoding this CDR3.

Collection occurred without any documented infections or immune events in donors. V usage is TRBV11-2 and J usage is TRBJ1-1, with D possibly TRBD1 on 5 matching bases. The TCR originated in a person aged 18 to 70 in good health. Input material: blood. The CDR3 coding sequence is TGTGCCAGCAGCTTTACGGGGCGCACTGAAGCTTTCTTT. It yields the protein CASSFTGRTEAFF.